This is a list of T cell receptor beta chains from one sample in a study of blood T cell repertoires in COVID-19. Some clones are missing from TCRdb's copy, which holds only in-frame ones; the method was immunoSEQ multiplex PCR. The sample contains some 80,000 clones, approximately 90% of which appear only once. The sequenced material came from peripheral blood. The receptors were sampled from a human donor in a cohort sampled during active COVID-19. Each CDR3 is given with its conserved first and last residue. D genes are given only for firm matches. For some rows the clone size is stated as once, few or many, or as a class when expanded; others skip it.

d_call	clone_size	v_call	j_call	cdr3_aa	cdr3_nt
NA	NA	TRBV2	TRBJ1-5	CASSQGFRGNQPQHF	TGTGCCAGCAGTCAAGGGTTCCGGGGCAATCAGCCCCAGCATTTT
NA	NA	TRBV29-1	TRBJ1-1	CSVVQRLNTEAFF	TGCAGCGTTGTCCAGCGACTGAACACTGAAGCTTTCTTT
NA	NA	TRBV18	TRBJ1-4	CASSKEVANEKLFF	TGTGCCAGCTCAAAGGAGGTCGCCAATGAAAAACTGTTTTTT
TRBD1	few	TRBV7-6	TRBJ2-1	CASSNRQGKSYNEQFF	TGTGCCAGCAGCAACAGACAGGGGAAATCCTACAATGAGCAGTTCTTC
NA	NA	TRBV4-1	TRBJ2-1	CASSHPTDPSSYNEQFF	TGCGCCAGCAGCCACCCGACAGACCCGAGCTCCTACAATGAGCAGTTCTTC
TRBD1	few	TRBV29-1	TRBJ2-1	CSVEKTGPTYNEQFF	TGCAGCGTCGAGAAGACAGGGCCCACCTACAATGAGCAGTTCTTC
NA	NA	TRBV10-3	TRBJ1-5	CAISESRARSSYSNQPQHF	TGTGCCATCAGTGAGTCGAGGGCCAGGTCCTCATATAGCAATCAGCCCCAGCATTTT
NA	NA	TRBV28	TRBJ2-1	CASSLSGGANEQFF	TGTGCCAGCAGTTTATCGGGTGGCGCAAATGAGCAGTTCTTC
TRBD2	NA	TRBV7-6	TRBJ2-1	CASSLRLAKGGEQFF	TGTGCCAGCAGCTTACGACTAGCAAAGGGCGGTGAGCAGTTCTTC
TRBD2	NA	TRBV5-1	TRBJ2-5	CASSLARLSGRASETQYF	TGCGCCAGCAGCTTGGCCCGGCTTAGCGGGAGGGCCTCAGAGACCCAGTACTTC
TRBD2	NA	TRBV28	TRBJ2-3	CASLAGETDTQYF	TGTGCCAGCCTTGCGGGAGAAACAGATACGCAGTATTTT
NA	NA	TRBV2	TRBJ2-6	CASNRGRASSGANVLTF	TGTGCCAGCAATAGGGGTAGGGCCAGCTCTGGGGCCAACGTCCTGACTTTC
NA	NA	TRBV28	TRBJ2-7	CASRLYSSYEQYF	TGTGCCAGCAGGTTGTATAGTAGCTACGAGCAGTACTTC
TRBD1	NA	TRBV11-2	TRBJ2-7	CASSPDRGGHEQYF	TGTGCCAGCAGCCCCGACAGGGGAGGACACGAGCAGTACTTC
TRBD1	once	TRBV25-1	TRBJ1-2	CASSDHRTGGVYGYTF	TGTGCCAGCAGTGACCATCGGACAGGGGGCGTCTATGGCTACACCTTC
NA	NA	TRBV12-3/TRBV12-4	TRBJ1-2	CASSRDTHGYTF	TGTGCCAGCAGTCGGGATACCCATGGCTACACCTTC
NA	NA	TRBV5-1	TRBJ2-3	CASSWGQTSTDTQYF	TGCGCCAGCAGCTGGGGACAAACGAGCACAGATACGCAGTATTTT
TRBD2	NA	TRBV29-1	TRBJ2-7	CSVGVSGGREQYF	TGCAGCGTTGGTGTTAGCGGGGGGAGGGAGCAGTACTTC
NA	NA	TRBV29-1	TRBJ1-5	CSVAGGNQPQHF	TGCAGCGTTGCAGGTGGCAATCAGCCCCAGCATTTT
TRBD2	once	TRBV24-1	TRBJ2-2	CATSDLGTSGPNTGELFF	TGTGCCACCAGTGATTTGGGGACTAGCGGCCCCAACACCGGGGAGCTGTTTTTT
TRBD1	NA	TRBV19	TRBJ1-3	CASSRTGLDGNTIYF	TGTGCCAGTAGTCGGACAGGGTTAGATGGAAACACCATATATTTT
TRBD2	NA	TRBV5-8	TRBJ2-3	CASSLEVRGGSDTQYF	TGTGCCAGCAGCTTGGAGGTGCGGGGGGGGTCAGATACGCAGTATTTT
TRBD1	NA	TRBV2	TRBJ2-3	CASRRQGVDTQYF	TGTGCCAGCAGGAGACAGGGGGTTGATACGCAGTATTTT
NA	NA	TRBV4-3	TRBJ1-4	CASSQGQGGYEKLFF	TGCGCCAGCAGCCAAGGTCAGGGAGGTTACGAAAAACTGTTTTTT
NA	NA	TRBV2	TRBJ2-5	CASDGGLGETQYF	TGTGCCAGCGATGGGGGCTTAGGGGAGACCCAGTACTTC
NA	once	TRBV5-1	TRBJ1-4	CASSLAPATNEKLFF	TGCGCCAGCAGCTTGGCCCCAGCAACTAATGAAAAACTGTTTTTT
TRBD1	NA	TRBV18	TRBJ1-5	CASSPQGNRVGQPQHF	TGTGCCAGCTCCCCACAGGGGAACAGGGTTGGTCAGCCCCAGCATTTT
NA	NA	TRBV6-6	TRBJ1-5	CASSDTGYSNQPQHF	TGTGCCAGCAGCGACACGGGATATAGCAATCAGCCCCAGCATTTT
TRBD1	NA	TRBV5-4	TRBJ2-7	CASSLGGRGPGEQYF	TGTGCCAGCAGCTTGGGCGGCAGGGGGCCGGGGGAGCAGTACTTC
NA	once	TRBV28	TRBJ1-1	CASSLMRRDTEAFF	TGTGCCAGCAGTTTGATGCGCCGGGACACTGAAGCTTTCTTT
NA	NA	TRBV19	TRBJ1-1	CASSIDPGGAGTNTEAFF	TGTGCCAGTAGTATAGATCCCGGAGGGGCAGGGACGAACACTGAAGCTTTCTTT
TRBD1	once	TRBV6-5	TRBJ2-7	CASRLTGGGNEQYF	TGTGCCAGCAGACTTACAGGGGGAGGCAACGAGCAGTACTTC
TRBD1	once	TRBV4-2	TRBJ2-7	CASSQRGTGKEYEQYF	TGTGCCAGCAGCCAGAGGGGGACAGGGAAAGAGTACGAGCAGTACTTC
NA	NA	TRBV11-2	TRBJ1-2	CASSLDLGRGGYTF	TGTGCCAGCAGCTTAGATTTGGGGCGTGGTGGCTACACCTTC
NA	NA	TRBV5-1	TRBJ1-2	CASSLAGSSERYGYTF	TGCGCCAGCAGCTTGGCCGGCAGCTCTGAGAGGTATGGCTACACCTTC
NA	NA	TRBV21-1	TRBJ2-7	CASSKKGGQGGPYEQYF	TGTGCCAGCAGCAAAAAGGGGGGACAGGGAGGTCCCTACGAGCAGTACTTC
NA	NA	TRBV6-2/TRBV6-3	TRBJ2-3	CASSSPGVITDTQYF	TGTGCCAGCAGTTCCCCAGGGGTTATCACAGATACGCAGTATTTT
TRBD1	NA	TRBV6-2/TRBV6-3	TRBJ1-1	CASSYEGATNTEAFF	TGTGCCAGCAGTTACGAGGGGGCGACGAACACTGAAGCTTTCTTT
NA	few	TRBV29-1	TRBJ2-7	CSVVSARLGGEQYF	TGCAGCGTTGTTAGCGCCCGTTTGGGAGGAGAGCAGTACTTC
NA	NA	TRBV30	TRBJ2-1	CAWRADSYNEQFF	TGTGCCTGGAGGGCCGACAGCTACAATGAGCAGTTCTTC
TRBD1	NA	TRBV28	TRBJ1-1	CASSFWTGGNTEAFF	TGTGCCAGCAGTTTTTGGACAGGGGGGAACACTGAAGCTTTCTTT
TRBD2	NA	TRBV11-2	TRBJ2-7	CASSSPRTSGGPSYEQYF	TGTGCCAGCAGTTCCCCTCGGACTAGCGGGGGCCCTTCCTACGAGCAGTACTTC
TRBD2	NA	TRBV5-1	TRBJ2-5	CASSLGGLAGAETQYF	TGCGCCAGCAGCTTGGGTGGACTAGCGGGAGCGGAGACCCAGTACTTC
NA	NA	TRBV10-1	TRBJ2-3	CASTSGYVGDTQYF	TGCGCCAGCACCTCCGGGTACGTCGGCGATACGCAGTATTTT
TRBD2	NA	TRBV7-7	TRBJ2-5	CASSLRRGATQETQYF	TGTGCCAGCAGCTTACGGCGGGGGGCAACCCAAGAGACCCAGTACTTC
TRBD1	NA	TRBV29-1	TRBJ1-1	CSVYDRASTEAFF	TGCAGCGTTTACGACAGGGCAAGCACTGAAGCTTTCTTT
NA	NA	TRBV4-1	TRBJ1-1	CASSQDHLGLNTEAFF	TGCGCCAGCAGCCAAGATCATCTAGGCCTGAACACTGAAGCTTTCTTT
NA	NA	TRBV2	TRBJ1-5	CASSVRRTDNQPQHF	TGTGCCAGCAGTGTCCGCCGGACAGACAATCAGCCCCAGCATTTT